This TCR beta chain was recorded in a study of T cell responses to AZD1222 COVID-19 vaccine. Study findings and constraints: Among the donors, most were white British and more were female, and clonal diversity was possibly underestimated.

In regard to this clone: Its target is unknown.

This CDR3 comprises 14 residues. Germline-derived CDR1 and CDR2 are SGHRS and YFSETQ. V lost 5 bases, J lost 4 bases, and 13 bases lay in between. This table comes from immunoSEQ multiplex PCR, and its TCRdb copy is limited to in-frame clones, with some not included. The sample shows about 120,000 clones, 80% to 90% of them seen only once. The source was peripheral blood, collected on day 0 of MenACWY control vaccination. The receptor was derived from an adult in good health. The chain combines TRBV5-1 with TRBJ1-3, with unresolved D. CDR3 coding DNA: TGCGCCAGCAGTCCCGAGGGAGTCGGAAACACCATATATTTT. It is translated as CASSPEGVGNTIYF.